These 7 T cell receptor beta chains were sequenced from one sample in a study of T cell changes during pregnancy in multiple sclerosis. Method: immunoSEQ multiplex PCR; TCRdb's copy keeps in-frame clones and lacks some. The data hold under 120,000 clones, with just over 90% observed a single time. The specimen comprised peripheral blood, sampled after pregnancy. The receptor set was obtained from a female donor with multiple sclerosis, enrolled in a pregnancy study.

V usage is TRBV19 and J usage is TRBJ1-2, with unresolved D. The CDR3 is 12 amino acids. Per germline, CDR1 LNHDA and CDR2 SQIVND (reference sequence). V was trimmed by 3 bases and J by 4 bases, leaving 6 bases between them. The CDR3 is CASSIPGYGYTF. For the CDR3, the DNA is TGTGCCAGTAGTATTCCCGGCTATGGCTACACCTTC.

The gene calls are TRBV7-2 and TRBJ2-1; D unresolved. V dropped 5 bases and J dropped 6 bases, with 11 bases sitting between them. The CDR3 extends over 13 amino acids. Germline V gene lookup returns CDR1 SGHTA and CDR2 FQGNSA. The CDR3 protein is CASSPTPGNEQFF. Here the CDR3 DNA reads TGTGCCAGCAGCCCCACCCCGGGCAATGAGCAGTTCTTC.

There are a few counts of this clone. V gene TRBV7-9 combines with J gene TRBJ1-1; 9 nucleotides agree with TRBD1. The CDR3 loop spans 15 amino acids. V shed 5 bases and J 3 bases; nucleotides not matched to a gene: 7. Germline values: CDR1 SEHNR, CDR2 FQNEAQ (reference sequence). This chain's CDR3 is CASSPTGGWHTEAFF. The CDR3 DNA follows: TGTGCCAGCAGCCCAACAGGGGGCTGGCACACTGAAGCTTTCTTT.

V is TRBV27 and J is TRBJ2-3; the match to TRBD2 covers 8 bases. Germline V gene sequence: CDR1 MNHEY, CDR2 SMNVEV (reference sequence). V gave up 5 bases and J gave up 4 bases; unmatched junction bases: 8. The CDR3 is made up of 15 amino acids. The CDR3 here is CASSGRGGAADTQYF. Here the CDR3 DNA reads TGTGCCAGCAGTGGTCGGGGGGGCGCCGCAGATACGCAGTATTTT.

The V and J genes are TRBV5-1 and TRBJ2-3; D gene ambiguous. The CDR3 is made up of 16 amino acids. Trimming cost V 0 bases and J 0 bases, with 11 bases left between them. CDR1 and CDR2 (germline): SGHRS, YFSETQ. The CDR3 spells CASSLVGPASTDTQYF. The DNA for the CDR3 is TGCGCCAGCAGCTTGGTTGGGCCAGCTAGCACAGATACGCAGTATTTT.

The chain employs TRBV7-6 and TRBJ2-1; 12 bases are a match to TRBD2. The CDR3 loop spans 17 amino acids. V shed 2 bases, J shed 5 bases, and the junction held 7 bases outside the gene matches. The V gene's germline CDR1 is SGHVS and CDR2 FNYEAQ. In DNA, the CDR3 is TGTGCCAGCAGCTTACCGAAACTAGCGGGGGGTAACAATGAGCAGTTCTTC. This translates into CASSLPKLAGGNNEQFF.

The CDR3 reads CASSWGTSGAADTQYF. The DNA for the CDR3 is TGTGCCAGCAGTTGGGGGACTAGCGGGGCGGCAGATACGCAGTATTTT. This chain links TRBV27 with TRBJ2-3; TRBD2 matches at 13 bases. The CDR3 is 16 residues long. Trimming at V came to 4 bases and at J to 4 bases, leaving 5 bases not matched to a gene. Germline V gene data show CDR1 as MNHEY and CDR2 as SMNVEV (reference sequence).